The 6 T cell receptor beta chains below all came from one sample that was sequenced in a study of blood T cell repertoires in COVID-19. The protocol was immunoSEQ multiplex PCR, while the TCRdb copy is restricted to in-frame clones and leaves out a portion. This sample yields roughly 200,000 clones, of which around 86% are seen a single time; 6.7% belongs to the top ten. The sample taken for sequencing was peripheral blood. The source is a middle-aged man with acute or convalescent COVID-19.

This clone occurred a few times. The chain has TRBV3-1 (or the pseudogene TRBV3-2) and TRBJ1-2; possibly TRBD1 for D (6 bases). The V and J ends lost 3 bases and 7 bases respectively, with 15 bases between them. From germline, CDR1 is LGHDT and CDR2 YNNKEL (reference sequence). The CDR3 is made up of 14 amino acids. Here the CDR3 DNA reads TGTGCCAGCAGCCACGCGGTCAGGGGTCTTGGCTACACCTTC. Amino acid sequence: CASSHAVRGLGYTF.

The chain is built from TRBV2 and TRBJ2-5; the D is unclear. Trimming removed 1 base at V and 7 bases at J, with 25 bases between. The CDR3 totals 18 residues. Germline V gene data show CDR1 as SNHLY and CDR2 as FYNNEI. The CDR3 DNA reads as TGTGCCAGCAGTGAAGGGTCTAATCGGCGGTCCCCGGTATGGACCCAGTACTTC. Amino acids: CASSEGSNRRSPVWTQYF. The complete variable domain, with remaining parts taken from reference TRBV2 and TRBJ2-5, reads EPEVTQTPSHQVTQMGQEVILRCVPISNHLYFYWYRQILGQKVEFLVSFYNNEISEKSEIFDDQFSVERPDGSNFTLKIRSTKLEDSAMYFCASSEGSNRRSPVWTQYFGPGTRLLVL.

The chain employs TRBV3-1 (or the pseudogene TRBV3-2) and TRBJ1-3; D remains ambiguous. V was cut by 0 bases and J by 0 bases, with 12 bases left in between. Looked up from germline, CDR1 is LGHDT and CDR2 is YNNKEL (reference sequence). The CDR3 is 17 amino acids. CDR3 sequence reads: CASSQDFAGVSGNTIYF. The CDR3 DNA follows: TGTGCCAGCAGCCAAGATTTCGCGGGAGTCTCTGGAAACACCATATATTTT.

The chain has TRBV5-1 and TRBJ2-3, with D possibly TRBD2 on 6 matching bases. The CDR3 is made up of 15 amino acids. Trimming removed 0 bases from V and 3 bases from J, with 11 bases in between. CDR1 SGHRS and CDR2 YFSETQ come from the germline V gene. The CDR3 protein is CASSLVPSATDTQYF. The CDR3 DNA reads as TGCGCCAGCAGCTTGGTTCCTAGCGCTACAGATACGCAGTATTTT.

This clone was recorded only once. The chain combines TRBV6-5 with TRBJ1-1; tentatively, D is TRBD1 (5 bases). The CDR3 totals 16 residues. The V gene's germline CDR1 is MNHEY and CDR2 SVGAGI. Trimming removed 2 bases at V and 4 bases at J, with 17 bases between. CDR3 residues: CASSYGAAIPSTEAFF. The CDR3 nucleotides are TGTGCCAGCAGTTACGGGGCCGCCATCCCCAGCACTGAAGCTTTCTTT.

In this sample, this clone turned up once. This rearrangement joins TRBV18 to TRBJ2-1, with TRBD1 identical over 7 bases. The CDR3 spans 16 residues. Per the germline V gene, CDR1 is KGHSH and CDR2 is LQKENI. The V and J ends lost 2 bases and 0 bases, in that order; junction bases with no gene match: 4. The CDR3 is CASSPVTGSSYNEQFF. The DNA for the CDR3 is TGTGCCAGCTCACCAGTGACAGGGAGCTCCTACAATGAGCAGTTCTTC.